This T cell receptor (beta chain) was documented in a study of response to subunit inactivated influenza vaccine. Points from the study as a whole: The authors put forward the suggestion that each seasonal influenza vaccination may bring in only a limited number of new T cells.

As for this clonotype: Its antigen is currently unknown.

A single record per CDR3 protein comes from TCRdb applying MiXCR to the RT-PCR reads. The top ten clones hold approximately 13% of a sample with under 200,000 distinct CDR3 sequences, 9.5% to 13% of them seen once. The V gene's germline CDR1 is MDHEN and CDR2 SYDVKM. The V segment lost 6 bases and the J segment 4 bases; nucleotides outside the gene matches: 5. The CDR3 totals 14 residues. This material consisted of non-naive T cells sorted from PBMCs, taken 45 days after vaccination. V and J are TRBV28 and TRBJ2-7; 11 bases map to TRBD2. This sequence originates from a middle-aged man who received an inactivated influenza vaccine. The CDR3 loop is CASRTSGGRYEQYF. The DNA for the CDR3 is TGTGCCAGCAGAACTAGCGGGGGCCGTTACGAGCAGTACTTC.